These T cell receptor beta chains were read from a single sample in a study of cytomegalovirus exposure and HLA in healthy donors. The data were produced by immunoSEQ multiplex PCR, yet TCRdb's version contains in-frame clones alone and is incomplete. The data hold around 110,000 clones, with around 85% observed a single time. Sequenced sample: PBMCs. These receptors were collected from a man aged 25-40 years in good health and CMV-seronegative. Each CDR3 is given with its conserved first and last residue. D genes are given only for firm matches. Clone size is stated in some rows and not others, as once, few, many or a class when expanded.

- | TRBJ2-7 | - | TRBV27 | TGTGCCAGCAGCATTGGGGCCTCCGAGCAGTACTTC | CASSIGASEQYF
- | TRBJ1-3 | - | TRBV6-1 | TGTGCCAGCAGTTTCGACAGAACCTCTGGAAACACCATATATTTT | CASSFDRTSGNTIYF
- | TRBJ2-5 | - | TRBV19 | TGTGCCAGTAGTATAGGTGGGGCCCAAGAGACCCAGTACTTC | CASSIGGAQETQYF
- | TRBJ2-6 | - | TRBV4-2 | TGTGCCAGCAGCCACGGCGGGTGGTACTCTGGGGCCAACGTCCTGACTTTC | CASSHGGWYSGANVLTF
TRBD2 | TRBJ2-7 | - | TRBV13 | TGTGCCAGCAGCGCCCCTGGGGGAGGGCTCTACGAGCAGTACTTC | CASSAPGGGLYEQYF
- | TRBJ2-7 | - | TRBV6-1 | TGTGCCAGCTCCTCTAGGTCACCAGGGGACGAGCAGTACTTC | CASSSRSPGDEQYF
- | TRBJ2-1 | - | TRBV6-5 | TGTGCCAGCAGTTCGGGACACCATCATTACAATGAGCAGTTCTTC | CASSSGHHHYNEQFF
- | TRBJ2-1 | - | TRBV5-1 | TGCGCCAGCAGCTTGCACGGGAGAGGGTCCTACAATGAGCAGTTCTTC | CASSLHGRGSYNEQFF
- | TRBJ1-1 | - | TRBV6-5 | TGTGCCAGCAGTTACTCGAACCGGGGTGAAGCTTTCTTT | CASSYSNRGEAFF
- | TRBJ1-5 | few | TRBV7-9 | TGTGCCAGCAGCTTAGGGGGTACAGGGTCCCCTCGACAGCCCCAGCATTTT | CASSLGGTGSPRQPQHF
TRBD1 | TRBJ2-7 | - | TRBV18 | TGTGCCAGCTCACCGGACAGGTTCTCCTACGAGCAGTACTTC | CASSPDRFSYEQYF
- | TRBJ2-7 | - | TRBV27 | TGTGCCAGCAGTTTTTTTGCGGGACCCTCCTACGAGCAGTACTTC | CASSFFAGPSYEQYF
TRBD2 | TRBJ2-1 | - | TRBV6-4 | TGTGCCAGCAGTGAGCGGGGGGGCTCCTACAATGAGCAGTTCTTC | CASSERGGSYNEQFF
- | TRBJ1-2 | - | TRBV5-8 | TGTGCCAGCAGCCCACCCGTCGGGGGAGGTAGTGGCTACACCTTC | CASSPPVGGGSGYTF
TRBD2 | TRBJ2-7 | - | TRBV11-2 | TGTGCCAGCAGCACGTATAGCGGGAATTCATACGAGCAGTACTTC | CASSTYSGNSYEQYF
- | TRBJ1-2 | - | TRBV15 | TGTGCCACCAGCAGAGAGGAGGGGATTGGCTACACCTTC | CATSREEGIGYTF
- | TRBJ1-2 | once | TRBV5-1 | TGCGCCAGCAGCTTGGCGCTGGCTTCGACGGGTGGCTACACCTTC | CASSLALASTGGYTF
- | TRBJ2-7 | - | TRBV7-3 | TGTGCCAGCAGCCCCAACACTCGCGGCTCCTACGAGCAGTACTTC | CASSPNTRGSYEQYF
TRBD1 | TRBJ1-2 | - | TRBV27 | TGTGCCAGCAGTTTTGGACAGGGGTATGGCTACACCTTC | CASSFGQGYGYTF
- | TRBJ1-2 | - | TRBV18 | TGTGCCAGCTCACCTACCGGGACTCGGTATGGCTACACCTTC | CASSPTGTRYGYTF
- | TRBJ2-7 | - | TRBV7-8 | TGTGCCAGCAGCTTAGCGACCAGCGCCCTGGTCTACGAGCAGTACTTC | CASSLATSALVYEQYF
TRBD2 | TRBJ2-3 | - | TRBV7-3 | TGTGCCAGCCGGGTCGGGGGGGGCCGCACAGATACGCAGTATTTT | CASRVGGGRTDTQYF
- | TRBJ2-5 | - | TRBV7-2 | TGTGCCAGCAGCTTAGCGCTGGGCGCAAGGGAGACCCAGTACTTC | CASSLALGARETQYF
- | TRBJ2-7 | - | TRBV5-1 | TGCGCCAGCAGCTTGGCTAGCTCCTACGAGCAGTACTTC | CASSLASSYEQYF
TRBD2 | TRBJ2-7 | - | TRBV19 | TGTGCCAGTTCGACTAGCGGGGGTTACGAGCAGTACTTC | CASSTSGGYEQYF
- | TRBJ1-2 | - | TRBV7-2 | TGTGCCAGCAGCTCTTATCTCTATGGCTACACCTTC | CASSSYLYGYTF
TRBD2 | TRBJ2-1 | - | TRBV2 | TGTGCCAGCAGTGAAGACCGGGGGGGTTACAATGAGCAGTTCTTC | CASSEDRGGYNEQFF
- | TRBJ2-7 | - | TRBV11-1 | TGTGCCAGCAGCTCTCGCCTCCCTACCTACGAGCAGTACTTC | CASSSRLPTYEQYF
- | TRBJ1-4 | - | TRBV30 | TGTGCCTGGGCGTCAGGGGCTAATGAAAAACTGTTTTTT | CAWASGANEKLFF
TRBD2 | TRBJ2-1 | - | TRBV6-5 | TGTGCCAGCAGACTAGCGGGGGGTCATGAGCAGTTCTTC | CASRLAGGHEQFF
- | TRBJ1-5 | - | TRBV6-5 | TGTGCCAGCAGTTCGGCGGGAGAGACCCAGCCCCAGCATTTT | CASSSAGETQPQHF
TRBD1 | TRBJ2-7 | once | TRBV28 | TGTGCCAGCAGGGAGGACAGGGTTCGTTACGAGCAGTACTTC | CASREDRVRYEQYF
- | TRBJ2-3 | - | TRBV7-8 | TGTGCCAGCAGCCCCCGGAGTAGCGAGGGAGATACGCAGTATTTT | CASSPRSSEGDTQYF
TRBD2 | TRBJ2-1 | - | TRBV5-1 | TGCGCCAGCAGCTTGGTTAGCGGGGGCTACAATGAGCAGTTCTTC | CASSLVSGGYNEQFF
TRBD1 | TRBJ2-2 | - | TRBV4-1 | TGCGCCAGCAGCCAAGTGGGGACAGGAGGAGGGGAGCTGTTTTTT | CASSQVGTGGGELFF
TRBD1 | TRBJ1-1 | - | TRBV7-9 | TGTGCCAGCAGAGGGGACAGGGAAGCTTTCTTT | CASRGDREAFF
- | TRBJ2-7 | few | TRBV2 | TGTGCCAGCAGTCCCCAGGTCTACGAGCAGTACTTC | CASSPQVYEQYF
- | TRBJ2-7 | - | TRBV10-2 | TGCGCCAGCATTGAGAGGGGACTCTCCGTTGGGGAGCAGTACTTC | CASIERGLSVGEQYF
TRBD2 | TRBJ2-3 | - | TRBV4-1 | TGCGCCAGCAGCGCTAGCGGGGGGGCCGCGGCAGATACGCAGTATTTT | CASSASGGAAADTQYF
- | TRBJ1-2 | - | TRBV9 | TGTGCCAGCAGCGTAGCTCAGGCAGACTATGGCTACACCTTC | CASSVAQADYGYTF
- | TRBJ1-3 | - | TRBV28 | TGTGCCAGCAGTTCCGACAGTCTAGGAAACACCATATATTTT | CASSSDSLGNTIYF
TRBD2 | TRBJ2-7 | - | TRBV7-2 | TGTGCCAGCAGCAATAGCGGGAGGGTTTGGGAGCAGTACTTC | CASSNSGRVWEQYF